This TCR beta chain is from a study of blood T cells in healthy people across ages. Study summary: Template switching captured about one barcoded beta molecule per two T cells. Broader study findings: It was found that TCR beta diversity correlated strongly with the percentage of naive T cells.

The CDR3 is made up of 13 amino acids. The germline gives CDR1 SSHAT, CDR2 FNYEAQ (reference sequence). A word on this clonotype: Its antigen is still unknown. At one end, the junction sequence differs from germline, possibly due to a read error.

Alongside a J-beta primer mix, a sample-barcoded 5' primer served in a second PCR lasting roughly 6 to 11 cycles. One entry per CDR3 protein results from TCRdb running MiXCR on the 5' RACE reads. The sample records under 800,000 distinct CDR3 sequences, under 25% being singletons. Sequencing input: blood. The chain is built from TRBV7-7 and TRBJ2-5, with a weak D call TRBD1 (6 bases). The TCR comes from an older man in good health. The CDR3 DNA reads TGTGCTAGCAGCTTAGACAGGCACGAGACCCAGTACTTC. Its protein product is CASSLDRHETQYF. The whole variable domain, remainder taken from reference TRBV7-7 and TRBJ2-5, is GAGVSQSPRYKVTKRGQDVTLRCDPISSHATLYWYQQALGQGPEFLTYFNYEAQPDKSGLPSDRFSAERPEGSISTLTIQRTEQRDSAMYRCASSLDRHETQYFGPGTRLLVL.